This TCR beta chain was recovered during a study of cytomegalovirus exposure and HLA in healthy donors. Findings and limits, study-wide: Further analysis, carried out later, found HLA-associated TCR beta chains more clonally expanded than equally common other chains. Later on, analysis showed that most CMV-associated TCR beta chains appeared to be HLA-restricted.

About this clone: Its matching antigen is unknown.

The PCR ran on 60 Vbeta and 13 Jbeta primers. The table came from immunoSEQ multiplex PCR; TCRdb's copy has only in-frame clones and leaves some out. This repertoire shows over 100,000 clones, around 73% found once; its top ten account for 1.3% to 1.5%. The V segment lost 8 bases and the J segment 5 bases; nucleotides outside the gene matches: 13. The CDR3 length is 15 residues. From germline, CDR1 is MDHEN and CDR2 SYDVKM. Sequenced: PBMCs. The TCR sequence derives from a female donor in good health and CMV-seronegative. The rearrangement uses TRBV28 and TRBJ2-7, with 9 bases identical to TRBD1. For the CDR3, the DNA is TGTGCCAGCGGAAGAACAGGGGGCGCATGGGACGAGCAGTACTTC. Residues: CASGRTGGAWDEQYF. The full variable domain, in which reference TRBV28 and TRBJ2-7 provide the parts outside the CDR3, is DVKVTQSSRYLVKRTGEKVFLECVQDMDHENMFWYRQDPGLGLRLIYFSYDVKMKEKGDIPEGYSVSREKKERFSLILESASTNQTSMYLCASGRTGGAWDEQYFGPGTRLTVT.